This T cell receptor beta chain was found in a study of Graves' ophthalmopathy and Graves' hyperthyroidism. The wider study: Peripheral blood was gathered at the point of initial diagnosis, before any treatment started.

In germline, CDR1 is SGHRS, CDR2 YFSETQ. The CDR3 consists of 17 residues. Trimming at V came to 4 bases and at J to 0 bases, leaving 3 bases not matched to a gene. This clonotype has at least ten counts. The antigen is not known. RNA transcripts were the source from which TCR beta CDR3 regions were amplified. An opening RT-PCR round employed HTBI primers and preceded a second-round multiplex PCR. One entry per CDR3 protein, called by TCRdb with MiXCR from the multiplex PCR reads. The repertoire holds 52,000 or so distinct CDR3 sequences, with roughly half as singletons. Each diagnosis was determined on the basis of clinical symptoms, serum thyroxine, TRAb, thyroid ultrasound and orbital computed tomography. Overall study results and limits: Cross-validated, the 13-signature model showed 87.88%/81.08% sensitivity/specificity, and 80%/75% in the test set.

The receptor was derived from an adult woman with Graves' ophthalmopathy. The chain recombines TRBV5-1 with TRBJ2-2; 13 bases match TRBD2. Specimen: peripheral blood. The chain's CDR3 is CASSTGTSGTNTGELFF. CDR3 nucleotides: TGCGCCAGCAGCACGGGGACTAGCGGGACGAACACCGGGGAGCTGTTTTTT.